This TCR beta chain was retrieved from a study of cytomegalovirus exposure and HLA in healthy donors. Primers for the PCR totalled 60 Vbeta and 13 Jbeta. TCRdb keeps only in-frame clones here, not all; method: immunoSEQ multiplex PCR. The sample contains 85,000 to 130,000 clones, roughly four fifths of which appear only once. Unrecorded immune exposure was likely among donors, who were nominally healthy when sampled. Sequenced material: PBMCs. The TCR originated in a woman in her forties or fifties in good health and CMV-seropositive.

CDR3 sequence (DNA): TGCGCCAGCAGCTCACAGGGGGGGCAGGGTCAGCCCCAGCATTTT. Translation: CASSSQGGQGQPQHF. The rearrangement links TRBV5-1 to TRBJ1-5, with 8 nucleotides matching TRBD1. The CDR3 has 15 amino acids. Germline V gives CDR1 SGHRS, CDR2 YFSETQ. V shed 3 bases and J 6 bases; nucleotides not matched to a gene: 8.